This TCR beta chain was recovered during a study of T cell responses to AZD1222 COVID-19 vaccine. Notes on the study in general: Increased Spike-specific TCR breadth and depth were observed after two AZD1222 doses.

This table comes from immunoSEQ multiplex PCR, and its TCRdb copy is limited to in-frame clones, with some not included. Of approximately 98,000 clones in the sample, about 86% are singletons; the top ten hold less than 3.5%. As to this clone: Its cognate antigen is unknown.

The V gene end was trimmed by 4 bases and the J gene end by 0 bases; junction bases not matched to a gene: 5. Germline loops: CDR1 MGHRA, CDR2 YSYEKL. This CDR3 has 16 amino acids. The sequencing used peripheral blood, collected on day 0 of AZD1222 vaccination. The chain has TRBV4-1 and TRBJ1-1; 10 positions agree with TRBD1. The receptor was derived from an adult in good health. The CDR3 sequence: CASSLGDRGMNTEAFF. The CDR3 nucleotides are TGCGCCAGCAGCCTGGGGGACAGGGGTATGAACACTGAAGCTTTCTTT.